The clone carrying this T cell receptor beta chain was seen at least ten times. What it binds is unknown. The sample comes from a study of post-analysis software for immune sequencing data. Findings and caveats of the study: Compared against controls, patients with multiple sclerosis displayed significantly lower normalized Chao1 diversity. In patients, five or six TRBV segments were more frequent than in controls, with TRBV5-6, TRBV5-1 and TRBV20-1 among them.

The CDR3 totals 14 residues. Germline CDR1 and CDR2: SGHRS and YFSETQ. J was trimmed by 3 bases and V by 6 bases; bases with no gene match: 5. Prepared TCR beta cDNA libraries contained unique molecular identifiers. Each sample of about 0.95 to 11 million input T cells yielded 500,000 or so cDNA molecules, so each molecule approximated one T cell. TCRdb fed the PCR reads into MiXCR, producing one record per CDR3 protein. The table shows about 180,000 distinct CDR3 sequences, with approximately 28% occurring only once. This TCR came from a girl aged 10 to 17 with multiple sclerosis. The V and J genes are TRBV5-1 and TRBJ2-1; 8 bases line up with TRBD2. The sequenced sample consisted of blood. The CDR3 loop reads CASTPGGGYNEQFF. Here the CDR3 DNA reads TGCGCCAGCACCCCCGGGGGGGGCTACAATGAGCAGTTCTTC.